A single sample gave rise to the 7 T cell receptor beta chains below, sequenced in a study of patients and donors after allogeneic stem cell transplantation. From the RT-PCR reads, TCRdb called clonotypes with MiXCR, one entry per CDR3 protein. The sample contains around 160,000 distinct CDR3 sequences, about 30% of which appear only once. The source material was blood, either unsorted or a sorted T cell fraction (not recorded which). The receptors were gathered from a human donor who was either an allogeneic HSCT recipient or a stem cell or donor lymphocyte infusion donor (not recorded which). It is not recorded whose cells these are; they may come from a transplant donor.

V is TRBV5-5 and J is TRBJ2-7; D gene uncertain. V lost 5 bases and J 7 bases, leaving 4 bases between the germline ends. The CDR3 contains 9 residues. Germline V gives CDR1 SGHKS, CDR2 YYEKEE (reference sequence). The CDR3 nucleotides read TGTGCCAGCAGTGGGGAGCAGTACTTC. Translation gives CASSGEQYF.

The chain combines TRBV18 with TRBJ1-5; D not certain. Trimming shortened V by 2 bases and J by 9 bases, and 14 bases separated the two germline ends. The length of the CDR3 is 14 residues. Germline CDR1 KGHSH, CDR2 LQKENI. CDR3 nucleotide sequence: TGTGCCAGCTCACCAGGGCAGGACCCAGGGCCCCAGCATTTT. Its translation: CASSPGQDPGPQHF.

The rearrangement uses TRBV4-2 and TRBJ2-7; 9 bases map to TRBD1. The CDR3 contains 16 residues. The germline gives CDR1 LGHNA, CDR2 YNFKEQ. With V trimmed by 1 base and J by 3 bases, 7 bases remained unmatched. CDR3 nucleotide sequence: TGTGCCAGCAGCCAAGGGGACAGGGTCCCCTACTACGAGCAGTACTTC. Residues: CASSQGDRVPYYEQYF.

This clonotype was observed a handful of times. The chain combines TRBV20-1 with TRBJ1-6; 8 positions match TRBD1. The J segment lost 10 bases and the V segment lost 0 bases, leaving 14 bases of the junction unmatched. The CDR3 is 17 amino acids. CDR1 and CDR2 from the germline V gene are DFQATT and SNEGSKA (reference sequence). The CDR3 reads CSARDQKIGTGGSPLHF. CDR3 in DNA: TGCAGTGCTAGAGACCAGAAAATCGGGACAGGCGGATCACCCCTCCACTTT.

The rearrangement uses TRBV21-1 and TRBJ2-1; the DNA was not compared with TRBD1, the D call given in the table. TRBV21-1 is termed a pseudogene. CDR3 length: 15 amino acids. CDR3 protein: CASSKATGTNNEQFF. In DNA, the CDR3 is TGTGCCAGCAGCAAAGCTACAGGGACGAACAATGAGCAGTTCTTC.

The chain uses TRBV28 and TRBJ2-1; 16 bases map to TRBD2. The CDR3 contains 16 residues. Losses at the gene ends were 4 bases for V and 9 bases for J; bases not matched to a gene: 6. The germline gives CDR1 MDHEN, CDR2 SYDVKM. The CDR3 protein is CASSSPGLAGGSEQFF. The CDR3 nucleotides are TGTGCCAGCAGTTCTCCGGGACTAGCGGGAGGGAGTGAGCAGTTCTTC.

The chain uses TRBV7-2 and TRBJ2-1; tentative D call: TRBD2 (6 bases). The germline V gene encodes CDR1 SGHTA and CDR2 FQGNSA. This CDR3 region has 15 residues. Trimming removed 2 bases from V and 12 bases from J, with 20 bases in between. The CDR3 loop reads CASSLIGDSSRWQFF. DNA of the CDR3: TGTGCCAGCAGCTTAATAGGGGACTCTTCCAGGTGGCAGTTCTTC.